The 18 T cell receptor beta chains in this list originate from one sample, sequenced in a study of T cells in localized non-small cell lung cancer. Some clones are missing from TCRdb's copy, which holds only in-frame ones; the method was immunoSEQ multiplex PCR. The table has more than 12,000 clones, approximately 84% seen once. The material was peripheral blood, obtained before any cancer treatment. These receptors all come from a female donor over 55 with stage I squamous cell lung carcinoma.

The chain carries TRBV19 and TRBJ2-7, with D perhaps matching TRBD2 (7 bases). The V gene's germline CDR1 is LNHDA and CDR2 SQIVND (reference sequence). V lost 4 bases to trimming and J lost 2 bases, with 15 bases between them. This CDR3 spans 15 amino acids. CDR3 loop: CASSKGGQGTYEQYF. In DNA form, the CDR3 reads TGTGCCAGTAGTAAGGGGGGGCAGGGGACCTACGAGCAGTACTTC.

In nucleotides, the CDR3 is TGTGCCAGCAGCTCCATGGGGGGACAGGGGCTTAGCACCGGGGAGCTGTTTTTT. This translates into CASSSMGGQGLSTGELFF. The gene calls are TRBV11-3 and TRBJ2-2, with 10 bases lining up with TRBD1. The V gene's germline CDR1 is SGHNT and CDR2 YENEEA. The CDR3 runs to 18 residues. With 4 bases clipped from V and 4 bases from J, the junction kept 12 bases outside the gene matches.

This clone occurred a few times. This rearrangement joins TRBV11-2 to TRBJ2-3; 11 positions agree with TRBD1. The trim removed 5 bases at V and 0 bases at J, leaving 10 bases unmatched. The CDR3 has 18 residues. In germline, CDR1 is SGHAT, CDR2 FQNNGV. CDR3 nucleotides: TGTGCCAGCAGCCTCGGGACAGGGGGTCCCCTTAGCACAGATACGCAGTATTTT. It encodes CASSLGTGGPLSTDTQYF.

The chain links TRBV9 to TRBJ2-5; 10 nucleotides line up with TRBD2. Unmatched junction bases numbered 6, after V lost 0 bases and J lost 4 bases. The length of the CDR3 is 16 residues. Germline CDR1 and CDR2: SGDLS and YYNGEE. CDR3 protein: CASSVVGSGGRETQYF. CDR3 nucleotide sequence: TGTGCCAGCAGCGTAGTGGGTAGCGGGGGGAGAGAGACCCAGTACTTC.

The chain links TRBV7-2 to TRBJ2-3; D is perhaps TRBD2 (5 bases). There are 16 residues in the CDR3. CDR1 is SGHTA, CDR2 FQGNSA, per germline. V dropped 2 bases and J dropped 0 bases, with 12 bases sitting between them. CDR3 region: CASSLLLADSTDTQYF. CDR3 nucleotide sequence: TGTGCCAGCAGCTTATTGCTAGCCGATAGCACAGATACGCAGTATTTT.

The chain carries TRBV7-9 and TRBJ2-1; no firm D call. The CDR3 is made up of 13 amino acids. V dropped 0 bases and J dropped 6 bases, with 6 bases sitting between them. The germline V gene encodes CDR1 SEHNR and CDR2 FQNEAQ (reference sequence). The CDR3, as DNA: TGTGCCAGCAGCTTAGCGATTACCAATGAGCAGTTCTTC. This encodes CASSLAITNEQFF.

The chain carries TRBV6-6 and TRBJ1-1, with unresolved D. The V and J ends lost 6 bases and 1 base respectively, with 9 bases between them. Germline V lookup: CDR1 MNHNY, CDR2 SVGAGI (reference sequence). The CDR3 sequence is 13 residues long. The CDR3 spells CASSHPQNTEAFF. In nucleotides, the CDR3 is TGTGCCAGCAGCCACCCCCAGAACACTGAAGCTTTCTTT.

V gene TRBV7-6 combines with J gene TRBJ1-1; D is possibly TRBD1 (6 bases). The CDR3 totals 14 residues. Germline CDR1 SGHVS, CDR2 FNYEAQ. Trimming stripped 3 bases from V and 1 base from J, with 9 bases between. This chain's CDR3 is CASSFGGGNTEAFF. The CDR3 coding sequence is TGTGCCAGCAGCTTCGGAGGGGGGAACACTGAAGCTTTCTTT.

The chain links TRBV29-1 to TRBJ2-5, with TRBD2 matching over 7 bases. J lost 8 bases, V lost 3 bases, and 6 bases had no gene match. CDR3 length: 12 residues. Germline lookup yields CDR1 SQVTM and CDR2 ANQGSEA. The CDR3 is CSVEAPGGTQYF. The CDR3 DNA is TGCAGCGTTGAGGCACCGGGGGGAACCCAGTACTTC.

The chain recombines TRBV5-1 with TRBJ1-1, with D unresolved. This CDR3 region has 14 residues. Germline V lookup: CDR1 SGHRS, CDR2 YFSETQ. V was trimmed by 3 bases and J by 3 bases, leaving 12 bases between them. The CDR3 loop reads CASSSLKRDTEAFF. The CDR3 nucleotides are TGCGCCAGCAGCTCCCTGAAGAGAGACACTGAAGCTTTCTTT.

This rearrangement joins TRBV7-2 to TRBJ1-1, with no clear D. The CDR3 is 12 residues long. The V gene lost 6 bases and the J gene lost 0 bases, with 5 bases spanning the gap. The germline CDR1 and CDR2 sequences are SGHTA and FQGNSA. The DNA of the CDR3 is TGTGCCAGCAGGCCAGTGAACACTGAAGCTTTCTTT. Its protein product is CASRPVNTEAFF. Full variable domain (remainder filled in from reference TRBV7-2 and TRBJ1-1): GAGVSQSPSNKVTEKGKDVELRCDPISGHTALYWYRQSLGQGLEFLIYFQGNSAPDKSGLPSDRFSAERTGGSVSTLTIQRTQQEDSAVYLCASRPVNTEAFFGQGTRLTVV.

The chain employs TRBV2 and TRBJ1-5; D is unresolved. Trimming left V 8 bases short and J 0 bases short, with 14 bases between. The CDR3 has 15 amino acids. Germline CDR1 is SNHLY and CDR2 is FYNNEI. The DNA for the CDR3 is TGTGCCAGCGCTGGCAGGTTGGTTAGCAATCAGCCCCAGCATTTT. Protein product: CASAGRLVSNQPQHF.

This chain connects TRBV7-2 to TRBJ2-7; D is undetermined. V shed 1 base and J shed 4 bases, with 14 bases lying between them. CDR3 length: 15 residues. The germline CDR1 and CDR2 sequences are SGHTA and FQGNSA. CDR3 sequence reads: CASSLEWESSYEQYF. The CDR3 DNA reads TGTGCCAGCAGCTTAGAGTGGGAAAGTTCGTACGAGCAGTACTTC.

This chain joins TRBV5-5 and TRBJ1-5; D possibly corresponds to TRBD1 (5 bases). The CDR3 is 16 residues long. Trimming pared 4 bases from V and 3 bases from J, leaving 17 bases between. The germline gives CDR1 SGHKS, CDR2 YYEKEE (reference sequence). CDR3 coding DNA: TGTGCCAGCAGCCTGAGATCCGGGGGTGCCAATCAGCCCCAGCATTTT. Protein: CASSLRSGGANQPQHF.

The chain joins TRBV7-2 to TRBJ2-3, with D maybe TRBD2 (5 bases). Trimming shortened V by 6 bases and J by 4 bases, and 14 bases separated the two germline ends. The CDR3 length is 14 residues. The germline V gene encodes CDR1 SGHTA and CDR2 FQGNSA. CDR3 protein: CASRPRAGADTQYF. Here the CDR3 DNA reads TGTGCCAGCAGACCGCGGGCCGGGGCAGATACGCAGTATTTT.

The V call is TRBV19, the J call TRBJ2-1; 9 bases align to TRBD2. V trimming: 4 bases; J trimming: 0 bases; junction bases outside the gene matches: 7. CDR3 length: 17 residues. Germline values: CDR1 LNHDA, CDR2 SQIVND (reference sequence). For the CDR3, the DNA is TGTGCCAGTAGTAAGACTAGCGGTTTGAGCTCCTACAATGAGCAGTTCTTC. Its translation: CASSKTSGLSSYNEQFF.

The chain has TRBV7-2 and TRBJ1-2; D uncertain. The CDR3 spans 11 residues. The germline V and J ends were trimmed by 6 bases and 8 bases, with 10 bases remaining between them. Germline CDR1 reads SGHTA; CDR2 reads FQGNSA. CDR3 coding DNA: TGTGCCAGCAGTCCCCAATACGGCTACACCTTC. Translating it yields CASSPQYGYTF.

The rearrangement uses TRBV2 and TRBJ1-5, with D perhaps TRBD1 (5 bases). The V end lost 6 bases, the J end lost 0 bases, and 6 bases lay between the germline ends. CDR1 SNHLY and CDR2 FYNNEI come from the germline V gene. The CDR3 totals 13 residues. The chain's CDR3 is CASRDISNQPQHF. DNA of the CDR3: TGTGCCAGCAGGGACATTAGCAATCAGCCCCAGCATTTT.